Sequencing of this T cell receptor beta chain was carried out in a study of blood T cell repertoires in COVID-19. Across the whole study: The samples span acute and convalescent COVID-19 from the United States, Italy and Spain. Nucleic acid was either cDNA or gDNA, and it came from T cells, B-cell-depleted T cells, or PBMCs.

In the authors' methods: Estimation of nucleated cell counts was performed using reference gene primer amplification. This table comes from immunoSEQ multiplex PCR, and its TCRdb copy is limited to in-frame clones, with some not included. V, J and clone size were drawn from that table, and D and trimming were deduced from the DNA. The sample lists approximately 120,000 clones; around 83% were seen once. Between the trimmed V and J ends, which lost 0 bases and 10 bases, there was a span of 13 bases. The length of the CDR3 is 13 residues. Germline V gene lookup returns CDR1 SGHTS and CDR2 YDEGEE. This clone was observed once.

This chain uses TRBV5-8 with TRBJ1-1; possibly TRBD1 for D (5 bases). The sample was peripheral blood. The clonotype comes from a man aged 80 or over with active or convalescent COVID-19. CDR3 sequence (DNA): TGTGCCAGCAGCTTGGAGGGGTCTACGTCAGCTTTCTTT. Its translation is CASSLEGSTSAFF.